This T cell receptor (beta chain) comes out of a study of cytomegalovirus exposure and HLA in healthy donors. Study findings and constraints: Associated with HLA alleles at 0.05 false discovery rate in a later analysis were about 17,000 TCR beta sequences. Available immune exposure information was restricted to CMV serostatus only.

Germline V CDR1 and CDR2: SGHRS, YFSETQ. The CDR3 is 14 amino acids. V was cut by 2 bases and J by 1 base, with 9 bases left in between. Concerning this clone itself: Its antigen remains unknown.

Primers: 60 Vbeta forward and 13 Jbeta reverse. Sequencing was performed with immunoSEQ multiplex PCR; in TCRdb, only in-frame clones are kept and a portion is missing. The table lists 120,000 or so clones, about four fifths of them singletons. The rearrangement links TRBV5-1 to TRBJ1-1; D is perhaps TRBD1 (5 bases). This receptor was taken from a female donor in good health and CMV-seropositive. The sequencing input was PBMCs. CDR3 coding DNA: TGCGCCAGCAGCTTCCAGGGTTCGAACACTGAAGCTTTCTTT. Protein: CASSFQGSNTEAFF.